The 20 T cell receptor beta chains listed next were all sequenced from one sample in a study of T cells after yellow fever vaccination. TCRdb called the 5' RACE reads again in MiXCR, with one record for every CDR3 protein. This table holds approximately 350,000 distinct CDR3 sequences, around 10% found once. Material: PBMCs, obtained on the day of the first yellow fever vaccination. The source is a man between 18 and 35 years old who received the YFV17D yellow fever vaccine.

DNA of the CDR3: TGTGCCAGCAGGCCGGGACAGGCGAACTATGGCTACACCTTC. Amino acid sequence: CASRPGQANYGYTF. The chain carries TRBV6-1 and TRBJ1-2, with 8 nucleotides matching TRBD1. Trimming at V came to 6 bases and at J to 2 bases, leaving 5 bases not matched to a gene. This CDR3 is 14 amino acids long. Germline CDR1 is MNHNS and CDR2 is SASEGT.

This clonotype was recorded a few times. The CDR3: CSARLTVIGSPLHF. CDR3 DNA sequence: TGCAGTGCTAGACTAACAGTTATAGGTTCACCCCTCCACTTT. The chain couples TRBV20-1 to TRBJ1-6; D not certain. V dropped 2 bases and J dropped 9 bases, with 14 bases sitting between them. The CDR3 spans 14 residues. Per germline, CDR1 DFQATT and CDR2 SNEGSKA (reference sequence).

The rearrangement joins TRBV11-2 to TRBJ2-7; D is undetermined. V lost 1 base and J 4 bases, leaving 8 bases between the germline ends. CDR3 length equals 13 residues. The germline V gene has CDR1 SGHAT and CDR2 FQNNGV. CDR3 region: CASSLVPSYEQYV. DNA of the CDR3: TGTGCCAGCAGCTTAGTACCCTCTTACGAGCAGTACGTC.

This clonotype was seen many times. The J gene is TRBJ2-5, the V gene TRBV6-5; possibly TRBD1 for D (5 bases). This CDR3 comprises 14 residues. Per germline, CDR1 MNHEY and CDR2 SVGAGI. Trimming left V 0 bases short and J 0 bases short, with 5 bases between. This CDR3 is CASSYSTDQETQYF. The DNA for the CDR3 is TGTGCCAGCAGTTACTCGACAGACCAAGAGACCCAGTACTTC.

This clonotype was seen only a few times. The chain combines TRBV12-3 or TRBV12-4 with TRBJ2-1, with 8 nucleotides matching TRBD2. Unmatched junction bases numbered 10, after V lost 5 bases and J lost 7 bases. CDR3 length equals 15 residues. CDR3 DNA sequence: TGTGCCAGCAGTCCCGCGGGGGGTCCGGTAAATGAGCAGTTCTTC. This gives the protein CASSPAGGPVNEQFF.

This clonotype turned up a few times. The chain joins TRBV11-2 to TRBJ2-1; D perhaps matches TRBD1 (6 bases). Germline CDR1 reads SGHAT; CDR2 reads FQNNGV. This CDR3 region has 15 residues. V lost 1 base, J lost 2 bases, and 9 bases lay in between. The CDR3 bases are TGTGCCAGCAGCTTAGGGGGGCCCCCCTACAATGAGCAGTTCTTC. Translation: CASSLGGPPYNEQFF.

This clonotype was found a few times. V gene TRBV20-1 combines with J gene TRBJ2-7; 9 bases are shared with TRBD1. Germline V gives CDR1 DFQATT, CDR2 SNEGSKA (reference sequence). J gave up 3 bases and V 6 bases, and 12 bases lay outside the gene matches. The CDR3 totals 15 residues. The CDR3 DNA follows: TGCAGTGCCCGCTGGACAGGGGATCTTAACTACGAGCAGTACTTC. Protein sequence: CSARWTGDLNYEQYF.

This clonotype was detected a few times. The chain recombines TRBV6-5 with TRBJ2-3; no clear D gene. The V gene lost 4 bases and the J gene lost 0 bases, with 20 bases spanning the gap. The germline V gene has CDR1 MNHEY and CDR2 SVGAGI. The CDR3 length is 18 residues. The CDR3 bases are TGTGCCAGCAGTTCCCTTTCAGCCGGCCAGCAGAGCACAGATACGCAGTATTTT. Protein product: CASSSLSAGQQSTDTQYF.

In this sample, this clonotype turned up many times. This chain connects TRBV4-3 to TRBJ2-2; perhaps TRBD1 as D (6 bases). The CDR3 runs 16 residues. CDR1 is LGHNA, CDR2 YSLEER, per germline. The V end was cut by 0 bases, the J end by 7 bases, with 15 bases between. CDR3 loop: CASSQDRTGHGGELFF. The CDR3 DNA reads TGCGCCAGCAGCCAAGATCGTACGGGACATGGCGGGGAGCTGTTTTTT.

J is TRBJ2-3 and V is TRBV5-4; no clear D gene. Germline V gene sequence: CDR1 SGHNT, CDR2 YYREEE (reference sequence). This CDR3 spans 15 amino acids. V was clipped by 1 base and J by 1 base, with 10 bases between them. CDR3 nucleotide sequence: TGTGCCAGCAGCTTGAAATTGTCCGGCACAGATACGCAGTATTTT. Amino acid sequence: CASSLKLSGTDTQYF.

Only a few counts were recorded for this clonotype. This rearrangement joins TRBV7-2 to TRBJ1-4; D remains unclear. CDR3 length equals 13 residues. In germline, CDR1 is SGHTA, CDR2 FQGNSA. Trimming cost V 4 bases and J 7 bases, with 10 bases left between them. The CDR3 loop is CASSSSLSEKLFF. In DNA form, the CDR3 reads TGTGCCAGCAGCTCCTCGTTGTCTGAAAAACTGTTTTTT.

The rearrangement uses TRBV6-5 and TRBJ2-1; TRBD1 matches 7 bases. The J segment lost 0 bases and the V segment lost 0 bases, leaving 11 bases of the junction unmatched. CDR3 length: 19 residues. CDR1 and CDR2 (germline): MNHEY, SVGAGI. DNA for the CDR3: TGTGCCAGCAGTTACTCGAATAGGGGGCGGTCGAGCTCCTACAATGAGCAGTTCTTC. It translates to CASSYSNRGRSSSYNEQFF.

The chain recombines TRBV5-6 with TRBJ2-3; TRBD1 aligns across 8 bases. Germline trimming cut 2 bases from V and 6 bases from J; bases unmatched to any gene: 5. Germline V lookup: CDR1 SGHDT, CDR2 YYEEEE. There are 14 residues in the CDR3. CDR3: CASSFGQGRDTQYF. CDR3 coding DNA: TGTGCCAGCAGCTTCGGACAGGGTAGGGATACGCAGTATTTT. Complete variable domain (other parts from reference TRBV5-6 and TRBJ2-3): DAGVTQSPTHLIKTRGQQVTLRCSPKSGHDTVSWYQQALGQGPQFIFQYYEEEERQRGNFPDRFSGHQFPNYSSELNVNALLLGDSALYLCASSFGQGRDTQYFGPGTRLTVL.

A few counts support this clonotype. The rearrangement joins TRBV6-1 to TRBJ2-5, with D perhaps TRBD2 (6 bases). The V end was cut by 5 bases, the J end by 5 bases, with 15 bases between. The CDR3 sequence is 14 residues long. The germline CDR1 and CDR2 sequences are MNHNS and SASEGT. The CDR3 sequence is CASSPPPGRETQYF. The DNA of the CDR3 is TGTGCCAGCAGTCCTCCCCCAGGGAGGGAGACCCAGTACTTC.

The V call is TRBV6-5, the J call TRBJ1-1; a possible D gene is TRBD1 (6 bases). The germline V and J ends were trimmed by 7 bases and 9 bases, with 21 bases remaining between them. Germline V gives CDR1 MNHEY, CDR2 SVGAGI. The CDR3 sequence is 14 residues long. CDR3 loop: CASIRQGTGQKAFF. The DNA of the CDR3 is TGTGCCAGCATAAGGCAGGGGACCGGCCAAAAAGCTTTCTTT.

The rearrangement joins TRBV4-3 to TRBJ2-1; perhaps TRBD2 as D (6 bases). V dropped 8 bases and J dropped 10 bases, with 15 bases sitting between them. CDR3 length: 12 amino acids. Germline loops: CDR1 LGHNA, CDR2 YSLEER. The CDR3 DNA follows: TGCGCCAGCGGGGCTTACCGGGGGGAGCAGTTCTTC. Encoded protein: CASGAYRGEQFF.

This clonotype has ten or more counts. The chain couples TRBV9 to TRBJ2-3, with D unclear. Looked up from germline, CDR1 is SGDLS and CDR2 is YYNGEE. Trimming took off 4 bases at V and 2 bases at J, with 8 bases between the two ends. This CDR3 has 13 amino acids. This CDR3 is CASSLSLTDTQYF. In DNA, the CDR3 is TGTGCCAGCAGCCTATCCCTCACAGATACGCAGTATTTT. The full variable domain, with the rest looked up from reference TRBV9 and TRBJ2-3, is DSGVTQTPKHLITATGQRVTLRCSPRSGDLSVYWYQQSLDQGLQFLIQYYNGEERAKGNILERFSAQQFPDLHSELNLSSLELGDSALYFCASSLSLTDTQYFGPGTRLTVL.

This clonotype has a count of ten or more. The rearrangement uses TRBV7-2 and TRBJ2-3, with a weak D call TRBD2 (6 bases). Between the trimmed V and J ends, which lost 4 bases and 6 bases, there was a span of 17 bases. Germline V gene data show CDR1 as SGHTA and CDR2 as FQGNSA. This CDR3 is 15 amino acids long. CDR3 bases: TGTGCCAGCAGCTCCGTGGAGGGGTCCGTCGATACGCAGTATTTT. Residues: CASSSVEGSVDTQYF. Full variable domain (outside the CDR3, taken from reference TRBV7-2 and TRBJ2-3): GAGVSQSPSNKVTEKGKDVELRCDPISGHTALYWYRQSLGQGLEFLIYFQGNSAPDKSGLPSDRFSAERTGGSVSTLTIQRTQQEDSAVYLCASSSVEGSVDTQYFGPGTRLTVL.

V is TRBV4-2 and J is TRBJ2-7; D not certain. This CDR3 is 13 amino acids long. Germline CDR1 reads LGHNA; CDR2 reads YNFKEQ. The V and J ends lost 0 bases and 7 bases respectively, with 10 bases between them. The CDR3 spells CASSQDFGWEQYF. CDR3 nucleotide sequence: TGTGCCAGCAGCCAAGACTTTGGGTGGGAGCAGTACTTC.

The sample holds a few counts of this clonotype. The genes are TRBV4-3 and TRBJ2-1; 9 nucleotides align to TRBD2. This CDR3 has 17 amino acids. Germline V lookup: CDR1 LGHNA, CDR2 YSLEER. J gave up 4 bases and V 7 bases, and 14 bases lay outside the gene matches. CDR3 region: CASILPSRGGRYNEQFF. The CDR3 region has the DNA TGCGCCAGCATCCTCCCCTCGCGGGGGGGCCGTTACAATGAGCAGTTCTTC.